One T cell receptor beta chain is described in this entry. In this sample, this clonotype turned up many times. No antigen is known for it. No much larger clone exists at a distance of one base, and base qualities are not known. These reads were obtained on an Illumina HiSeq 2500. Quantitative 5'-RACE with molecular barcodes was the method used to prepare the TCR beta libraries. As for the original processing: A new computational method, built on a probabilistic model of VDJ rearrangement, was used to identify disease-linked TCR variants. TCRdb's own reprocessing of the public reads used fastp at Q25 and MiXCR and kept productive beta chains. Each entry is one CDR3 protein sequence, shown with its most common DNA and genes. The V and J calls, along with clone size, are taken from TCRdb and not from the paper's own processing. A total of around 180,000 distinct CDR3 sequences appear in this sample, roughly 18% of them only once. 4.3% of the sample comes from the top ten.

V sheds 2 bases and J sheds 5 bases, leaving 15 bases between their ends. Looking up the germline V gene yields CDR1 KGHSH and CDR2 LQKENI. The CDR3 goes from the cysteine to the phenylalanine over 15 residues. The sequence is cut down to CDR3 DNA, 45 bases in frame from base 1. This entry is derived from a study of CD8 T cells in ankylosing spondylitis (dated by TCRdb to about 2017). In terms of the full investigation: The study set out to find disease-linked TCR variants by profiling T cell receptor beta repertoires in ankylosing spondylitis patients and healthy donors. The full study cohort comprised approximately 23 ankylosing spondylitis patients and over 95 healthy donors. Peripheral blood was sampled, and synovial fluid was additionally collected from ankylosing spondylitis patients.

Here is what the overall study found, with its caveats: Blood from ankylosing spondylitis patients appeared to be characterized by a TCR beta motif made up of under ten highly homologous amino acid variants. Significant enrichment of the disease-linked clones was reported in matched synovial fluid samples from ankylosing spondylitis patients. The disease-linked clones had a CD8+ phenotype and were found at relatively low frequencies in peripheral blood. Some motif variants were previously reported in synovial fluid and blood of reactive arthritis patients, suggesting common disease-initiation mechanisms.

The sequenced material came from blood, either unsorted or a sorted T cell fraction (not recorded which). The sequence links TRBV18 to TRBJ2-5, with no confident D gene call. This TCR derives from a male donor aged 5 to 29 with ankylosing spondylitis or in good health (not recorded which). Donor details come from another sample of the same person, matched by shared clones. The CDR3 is CASSPYQRSGETQYF. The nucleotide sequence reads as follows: TGTGCCAGCTCACCATATCAGCGCAGTGGGGAGACCCAGTACTTC.